This T cell receptor beta chain was profiled in a study of a mutant IDH1 vaccine in newly diagnosed glioma. Overall study context: Beforehand, treatment had been radiotherapy, temozolomide, or both; the majority received both.

The CDR3 runs to 15 residues. Trimming removed 6 bases from V and 8 bases from J; junction bases left unmatched: 11. Germline assignment: CDR1 MDHEN and CDR2 SYDVKM. Described time point: week 47, end of study. Mutant IDH1 20-mer peptide, at 300 ug, made up each vaccine dose, with topical imiquimod. About this clone itself: Its antigen remains unidentified.

This table comes from immunoSEQ multiplex PCR, and its TCRdb copy is limited to in-frame clones, with some not included. The sample yields around 53,000 clones, roughly 84% seen once. The sample was PBMCs, taken from a glioma patient whose treatment included an IDH1 peptide vaccine. This receptor was identified in a woman in her 30s with glioma. Some clones in this sample may be carry-over from other donors' samples. The chain employs TRBV28 and TRBJ1-4; 8 bases align to TRBD1. The CDR3 bases are TGTGCCAGCAGCTCGTTACAGGGGGGTGTGGAAAAACTGTTTTTT. Protein product: CASSSLQGGVEKLFF.